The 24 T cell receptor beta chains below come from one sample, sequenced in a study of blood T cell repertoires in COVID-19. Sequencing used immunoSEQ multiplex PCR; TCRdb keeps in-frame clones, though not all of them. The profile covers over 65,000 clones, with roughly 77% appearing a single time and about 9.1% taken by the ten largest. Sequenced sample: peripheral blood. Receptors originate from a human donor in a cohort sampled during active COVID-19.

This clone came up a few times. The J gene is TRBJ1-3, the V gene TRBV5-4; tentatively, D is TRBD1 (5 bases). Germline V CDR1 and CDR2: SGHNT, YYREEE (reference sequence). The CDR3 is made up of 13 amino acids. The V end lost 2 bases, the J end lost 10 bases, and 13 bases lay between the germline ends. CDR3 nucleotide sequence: TGTGCCAGCAGCTTAAAGGAGGGACTAACCATATATTTT. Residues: CASSLKEGLTIYF.

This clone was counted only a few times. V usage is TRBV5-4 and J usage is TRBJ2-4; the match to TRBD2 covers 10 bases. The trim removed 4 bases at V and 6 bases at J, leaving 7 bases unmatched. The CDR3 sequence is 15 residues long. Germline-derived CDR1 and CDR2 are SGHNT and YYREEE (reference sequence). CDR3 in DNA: TGTGCCAGCAGCCCTAGCGGGAGTAAGGGAAACATTCAGTACTTC. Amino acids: CASSPSGSKGNIQYF.

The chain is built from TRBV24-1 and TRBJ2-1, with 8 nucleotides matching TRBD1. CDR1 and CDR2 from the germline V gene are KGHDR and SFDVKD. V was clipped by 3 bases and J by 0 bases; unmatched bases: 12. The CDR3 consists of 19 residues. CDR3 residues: CATSDERTGLRSSYNEQFF. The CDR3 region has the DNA TGTGCCACCAGTGATGAAAGGACAGGGCTAAGGAGCTCCTACAATGAGCAGTTCTTC.

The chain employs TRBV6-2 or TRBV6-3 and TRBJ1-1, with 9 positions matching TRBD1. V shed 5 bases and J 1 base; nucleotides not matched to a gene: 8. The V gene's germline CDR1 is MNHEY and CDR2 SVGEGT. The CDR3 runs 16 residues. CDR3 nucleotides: TGTGCCAGCAGTAAATCCGGGACAGGGACGAACACTGAAGCTTTCTTT. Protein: CASSKSGTGTNTEAFF.

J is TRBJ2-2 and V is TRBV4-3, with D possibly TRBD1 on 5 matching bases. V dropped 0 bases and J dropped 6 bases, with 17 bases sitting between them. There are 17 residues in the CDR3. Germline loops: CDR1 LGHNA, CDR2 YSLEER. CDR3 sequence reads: CASSQDYWAGSAGELFF. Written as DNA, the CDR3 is TGCGCCAGCAGCCAAGATTATTGGGCAGGGTCGGCCGGGGAGCTGTTTTTT.

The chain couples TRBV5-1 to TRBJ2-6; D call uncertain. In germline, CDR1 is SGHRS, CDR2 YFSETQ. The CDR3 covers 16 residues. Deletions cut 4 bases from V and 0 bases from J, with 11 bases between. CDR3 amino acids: CASSPTPSSGANVLTF. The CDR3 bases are TGCGCCAGCAGCCCCACACCCAGCTCTGGGGCCAACGTCCTGACTTTC.

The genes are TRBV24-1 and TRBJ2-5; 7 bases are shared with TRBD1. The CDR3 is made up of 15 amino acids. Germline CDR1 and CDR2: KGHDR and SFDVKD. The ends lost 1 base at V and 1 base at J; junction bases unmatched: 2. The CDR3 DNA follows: TGTGCCACCAGTGATTTAGCAGGGGGCCAAGAGACCCAGTACTTC. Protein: CATSDLAGGQETQYF.

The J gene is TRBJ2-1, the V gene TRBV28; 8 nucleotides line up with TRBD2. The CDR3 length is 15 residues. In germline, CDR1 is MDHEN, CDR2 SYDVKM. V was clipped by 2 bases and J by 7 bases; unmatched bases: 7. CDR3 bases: TGTGCCAGCAGTTTAGGATGGTCGGGAGGGAATGAGCAGTTCTTC. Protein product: CASSLGWSGGNEQFF.

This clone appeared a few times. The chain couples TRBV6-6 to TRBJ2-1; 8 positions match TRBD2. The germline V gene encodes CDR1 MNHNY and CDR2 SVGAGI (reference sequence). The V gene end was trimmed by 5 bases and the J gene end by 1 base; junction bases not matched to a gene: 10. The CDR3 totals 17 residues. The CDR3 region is CASSPGPSGSSYNEQFF. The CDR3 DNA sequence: TGTGCCAGCAGTCCGGGCCCGAGCGGGAGTTCCTACAATGAGCAGTTCTTC.

CDR3 coding DNA: TGTGCCAGCAGCTTAGCGGGAGGGAATGAGCAGTTCTTC. It codes for CASSLAGGNEQFF. V and J are TRBV11-3 and TRBJ2-1, with TRBD2 matching over 8 bases. Germline V CDR1 and CDR2: SGHNT, YENEEA. The CDR3 extends over 13 amino acids. V gave up 1 base and J gave up 7 bases; unmatched junction bases: 0.

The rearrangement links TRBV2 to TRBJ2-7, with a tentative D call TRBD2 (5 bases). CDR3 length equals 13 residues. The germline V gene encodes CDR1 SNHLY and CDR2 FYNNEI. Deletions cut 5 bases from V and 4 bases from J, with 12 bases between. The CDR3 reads CASSPGKLYEQYF. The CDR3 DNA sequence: TGTGCCAGCAGTCCCGGGAAGCTATACGAGCAGTACTTC. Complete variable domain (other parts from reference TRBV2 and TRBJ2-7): EPEVTQTPSHQVTQMGQEVILRCVPISNHLYFYWYRQILGQKVEFLVSFYNNEISEKSEIFDDQFSVERPDGSNFTLKIRSTKLEDSAMYFCASSPGKLYEQYFGPGTRLTVT.

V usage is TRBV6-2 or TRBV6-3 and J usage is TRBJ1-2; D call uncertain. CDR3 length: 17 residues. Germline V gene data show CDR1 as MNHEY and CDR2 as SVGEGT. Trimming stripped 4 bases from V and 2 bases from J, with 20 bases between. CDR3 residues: CASSSPFLADLNYGYTF. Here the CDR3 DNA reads TGTGCCAGCAGTTCTCCCTTTTTGGCGGATTTAAACTATGGCTACACCTTC.

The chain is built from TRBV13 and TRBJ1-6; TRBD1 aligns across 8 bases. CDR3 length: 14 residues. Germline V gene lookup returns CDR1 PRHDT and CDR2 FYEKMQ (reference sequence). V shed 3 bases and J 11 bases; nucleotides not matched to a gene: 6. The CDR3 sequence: CASSLGRGRAPLHF. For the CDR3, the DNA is TGTGCCAGCAGCTTGGGCAGGGGGCGAGCACCCCTCCACTTT. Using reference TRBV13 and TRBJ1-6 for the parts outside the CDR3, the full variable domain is AAGVIQSPRHLIKEKRETATLKCYPIPRHDTVYWYQQGPGQDPQFLISFYEKMQSDKGSIPDRFSAQQFSDYHSELNMSSLELGDSALYFCASSLGRGRAPLHFGNGTRLTVT.

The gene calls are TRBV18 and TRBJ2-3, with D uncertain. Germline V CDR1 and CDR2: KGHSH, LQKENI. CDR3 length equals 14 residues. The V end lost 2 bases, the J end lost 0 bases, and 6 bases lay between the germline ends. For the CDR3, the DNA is TGTGCCAGCTCACCAGTCGGGAGCACAGATACGCAGTATTTT. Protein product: CASSPVGSTDTQYF.

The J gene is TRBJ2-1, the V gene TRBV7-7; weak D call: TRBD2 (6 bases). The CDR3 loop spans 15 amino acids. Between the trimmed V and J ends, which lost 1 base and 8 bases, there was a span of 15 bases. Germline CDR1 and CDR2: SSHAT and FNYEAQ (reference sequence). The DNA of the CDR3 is TGTGCCAGCAGCTTAGAGAGCGGGTCTTCCTATGAGCAGTTCTTC. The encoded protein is CASSLESGSSYEQFF. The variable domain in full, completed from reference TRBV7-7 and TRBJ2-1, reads GAGVSQSPRYKVTKRGQDVTLRCDPISSHATLYWYQQALGQGPEFLTYFNYEAQPDKSGLPSDRFSAERPEGSISTLTIQRTEQRDSAMYRCASSLESGSSYEQFFGPGTRLTVL.

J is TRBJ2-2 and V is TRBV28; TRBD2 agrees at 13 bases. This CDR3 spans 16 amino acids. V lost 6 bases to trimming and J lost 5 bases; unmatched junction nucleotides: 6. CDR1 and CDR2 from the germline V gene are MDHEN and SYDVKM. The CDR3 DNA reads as TGTGCCAGCAGCTCCCAGACTAGCGGGAGGACCGGGGAGCTGTTTTTT. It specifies CASSSQTSGRTGELFF.

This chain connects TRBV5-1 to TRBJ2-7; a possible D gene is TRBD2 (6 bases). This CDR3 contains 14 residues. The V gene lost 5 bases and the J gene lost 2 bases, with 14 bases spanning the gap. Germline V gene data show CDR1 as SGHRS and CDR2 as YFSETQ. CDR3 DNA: TGCGCCAGCAGTAACGTAGCGGATACCTACGAGCAGTACTTC. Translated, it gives CASSNVADTYEQYF.

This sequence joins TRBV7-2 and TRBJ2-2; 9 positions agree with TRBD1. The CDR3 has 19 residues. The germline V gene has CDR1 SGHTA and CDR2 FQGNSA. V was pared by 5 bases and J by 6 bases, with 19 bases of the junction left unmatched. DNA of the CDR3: TGTGCCAGCAGCCGTCCGGCGGGTACAGGGGGCCTTGCCTCCGGGGAGCTGTTTTTT. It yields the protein CASSRPAGTGGLASGELFF.

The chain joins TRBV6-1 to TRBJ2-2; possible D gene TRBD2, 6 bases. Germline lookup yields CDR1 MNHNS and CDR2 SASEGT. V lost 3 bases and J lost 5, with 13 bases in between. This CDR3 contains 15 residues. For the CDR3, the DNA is TGTGCCAGCAGTGAGAGACCGAGCGGGACCGGGGAGCTGTTTTTT. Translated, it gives CASSERPSGTGELFF.

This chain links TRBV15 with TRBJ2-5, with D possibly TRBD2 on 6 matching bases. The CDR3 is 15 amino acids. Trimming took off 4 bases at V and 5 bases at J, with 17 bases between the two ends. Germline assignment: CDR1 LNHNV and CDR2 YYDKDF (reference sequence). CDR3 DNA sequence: TGTGCCACCAGCAAATATCGGGAGTTGGGGGAGACCCAGTACTTC. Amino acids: CATSKYRELGETQYF.

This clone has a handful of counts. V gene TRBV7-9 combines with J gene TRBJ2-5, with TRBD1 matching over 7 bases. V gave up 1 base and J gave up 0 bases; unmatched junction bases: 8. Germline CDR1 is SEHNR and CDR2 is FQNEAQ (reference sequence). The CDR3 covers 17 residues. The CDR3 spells CASSLVPGTDYQETQYF. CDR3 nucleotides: TGTGCCAGCAGCTTAGTCCCCGGGACAGATTACCAAGAGACCCAGTACTTC.

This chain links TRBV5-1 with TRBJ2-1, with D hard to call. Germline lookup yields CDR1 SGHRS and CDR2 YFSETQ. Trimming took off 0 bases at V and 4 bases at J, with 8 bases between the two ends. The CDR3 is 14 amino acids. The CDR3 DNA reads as TGCGCCAGCAGCTTGGAACATGGTTACAATGAGCAGTTCTTC. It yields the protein CASSLEHGYNEQFF.

This CDR3 reads CASTRGQGGNSPLHF. The CDR3 DNA follows: TGTGCCAGCACTCGGGGACAGGGAGGGAATTCACCCCTCCACTTT. The V and J genes are TRBV27 and TRBJ1-6; 9 bases map to TRBD1. The CDR3 loop spans 15 amino acids. J was trimmed by 7 bases and V by 7 bases; bases with no gene match: 8. CDR1 is MNHEY, CDR2 SMNVEV, per germline (reference sequence).

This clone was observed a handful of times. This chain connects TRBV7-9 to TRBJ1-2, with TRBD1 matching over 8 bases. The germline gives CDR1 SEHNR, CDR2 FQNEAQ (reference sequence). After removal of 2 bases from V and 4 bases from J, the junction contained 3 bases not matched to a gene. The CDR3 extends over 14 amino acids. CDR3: CASSLSGGVYGYTF. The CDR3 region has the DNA TGTGCCAGCAGCTTATCAGGGGGCGTCTATGGCTACACCTTC.